Below, 18 T cell receptor beta chains from the same sample are listed, as sequenced in a study of Ad26.COV2.S vaccination and SARS-CoV-2 variants. Noted treatment: 15 to 20 received Ad26.COV2.S at low or high dose, single or two shots; about 5 received placebo; per-sample allocation not given. Specimens were obtained on day 63 following the first vaccine or placebo injection. Sequencing used immunoSEQ multiplex PCR; TCRdb keeps in-frame clones, though not all of them. Here the sample spans 450,000 to 550,000 clones, about 88% being singletons. The source material was peripheral blood, sampled in a trial of Ad26.COV2.S vaccine versus placebo. The source is a person between 18 and 65 years old who received the Ad26.COV2.S COVID-19 vaccine or a placebo.

There are a few counts of this clone. The gene calls are TRBV18 and TRBJ1-5; possibly TRBD1 for D (6 bases). Germline loops: CDR1 KGHSH, CDR2 LQKENI. CDR3 length: 17 amino acids. V was pared by 2 bases and J by 5 bases, with 19 bases between. The CDR3 protein is CASSPSLPGVRDQPQHF. In DNA, the CDR3 is TGTGCCAGCTCACCAAGCCTGCCAGGGGTCCGGGATCAGCCCCAGCATTTT.

The genes are TRBV7-3 and TRBJ1-2; D is unclear. The CDR3 is 12 residues long. V was pared by 6 bases and J by 7 bases, with 12 bases between. Germline-derived CDR1 and CDR2 are SGHTA and FQGTGA. The CDR3 DNA reads TGTGCCAGCAGTCGCGACGGGTTTGGCTACACCTTC. It encodes CASSRDGFGYTF.

This chain links TRBV19 with TRBJ2-2, with 9 bases that match TRBD1. The CDR3 has 18 residues. Germline V gene lookup returns CDR1 LNHDA and CDR2 SQIVND (reference sequence). V dropped 5 bases and J dropped 5; count of bases not matched to a gene: 15. This chain's CDR3 is CASSVGTGKGVHTGELFF. DNA for the CDR3: TGTGCCAGTAGTGTCGGGACAGGGAAAGGGGTACATACCGGGGAGCTGTTTTTT.

The J gene is TRBJ1-4, the V gene TRBV5-4; D is undetermined. Trimming left V 3 bases short and J 0 bases short, with 9 bases between. Per germline, CDR1 SGHNT and CDR2 YYREEE (reference sequence). The CDR3 is made up of 15 amino acids. CDR3 sequence: CASSWQGATNEKLFF. The CDR3 nucleotides read TGTGCCAGCAGCTGGCAAGGAGCAACTAATGAAAAACTGTTTTTT.

The rearrangement links TRBV28 to TRBJ2-6; 8 nucleotides match TRBD1. CDR3 length equals 14 residues. In germline, CDR1 is MDHEN, CDR2 SYDVKM. V lost 8 bases, J lost 2 bases, and 2 bases stayed unmatched. CDR3 sequence reads: CASHRGAGANVLTF. The CDR3 DNA reads as TGTGCCAGCCACAGGGGGGCTGGGGCCAACGTCCTGACTTTC.

The rearrangement links TRBV2 to TRBJ1-4, with D unresolved. The CDR3 loop spans 14 amino acids. The V gene's germline CDR1 is SNHLY and CDR2 FYNNEI. V was trimmed by 1 base and J by 3 bases, leaving 6 bases between them. CDR3 in DNA: TGTGCCAGCAGTGAAGACAGACCTAATGAAAAACTGTTTTTT. Translated: CASSEDRPNEKLFF.

The gene calls are TRBV5-4 and TRBJ2-7; D uncertain. This CDR3 region has 14 residues. From germline, CDR1 is SGHNT and CDR2 YYREEE (reference sequence). V was clipped by 0 bases and J by 3 bases, with 10 bases between them. CDR3 sequence (DNA): TGTGCCAGCAGCTTGGATAGGGAAGGCTACGAGCAGTACGTC. Protein sequence: CASSLDREGYEQYV.

This chain connects TRBV5-1 to TRBJ1-2; D gene ambiguous. The germline CDR1 and CDR2 sequences are SGHRS and YFSETQ. V lost 3 bases and J 2 bases, leaving 11 bases between the germline ends. This CDR3 has 14 amino acids. The CDR3 here is CASSSRAGNYGYTF. The CDR3 bases are TGCGCCAGCAGCTCCCGAGCCGGGAACTATGGCTACACCTTC.

The genes are TRBV4-1 and TRBJ2-6; maybe TRBD1 (6 bases). The CDR3 is 19 residues long. The germline CDR1 and CDR2 sequences are MGHRA and YSYEKL. The V and J ends lost 1 base and 2 bases respectively, with 18 bases between them. CDR3 loop: CASSQVLRGERAGANVLTF. The DNA of the CDR3 is TGCGCCAGCAGCCAAGTCCTCAGGGGAGAGAGGGCTGGGGCCAACGTCCTGACTTTC.

The chain combines TRBV29-1 with TRBJ1-2; 9 positions match TRBD1. This CDR3 has 13 residues. The V and J ends lost 7 bases and 4 bases, in that order; junction bases with no gene match: 7. Germline V gene lookup returns CDR1 SQVTM and CDR2 ANQGSEA. CDR3 region: CSGGTGKGYGYTF. CDR3 sequence (DNA): TGCAGCGGAGGGACAGGGAAAGGCTATGGCTACACCTTC.

The chain employs TRBV28 and TRBJ1-3, with D possibly matching TRBD1 (6 bases). CDR1 and CDR2 from the germline V gene are MDHEN and SYDVKM. The CDR3 runs 15 residues. Deletions cut 4 bases from V and 7 bases from J, with 17 bases between. The CDR3 DNA reads as TGTGCCAGCAGTTCGGACAGCCTTGTTGGGAACACCATATATTTT. Protein: CASSSDSLVGNTIYF.

The rearrangement links TRBV10-3 to TRBJ2-7, with 14 positions matching TRBD2. Unmatched junction bases numbered 7, after V lost 2 bases and J lost 7 bases. This CDR3 is built from 16 residues. Germline-derived CDR1 and CDR2 are ENHRY and SYGVKD. CDR3 sequence reads: CAISEPTSGRAWEQYV. CDR3 DNA: TGTGCCATCAGTGAGCCGACTAGCGGGAGGGCCTGGGAGCAGTACGTC.

The V call is TRBV5-4, the J call TRBJ2-7; TRBD1 matches 9 bases. The V and J ends lost 5 bases and 0 bases, in that order; junction bases with no gene match: 6. The CDR3 covers 15 residues. The V gene's germline CDR1 is SGHNT and CDR2 YYREEE (reference sequence). The CDR3, as DNA: TGTGCCAGCAGTGAGGGACAGGGCTACTCCTACGAGCAGTACTTC. Protein product: CASSEGQGYSYEQYF.

The chain employs TRBV23-1 and TRBJ2-7; possibly TRBD1 for D (5 bases). TRBV23-1 is recorded as an ORF, its role being uncertain. V was shortened by 8 bases and J by 0 bases, with 20 bases between the two germline ends. This CDR3 has 16 residues. The CDR3 loop is CASRHQGAVSSYEQYV. The CDR3, as DNA: TGCGCCAGCCGCCATCAAGGGGCGGTTAGCTCCTACGAGCAGTACGTC.

The V gene is TRBV28, the J gene TRBJ2-7; possibly TRBD2 for D (5 bases). This CDR3 spans 13 amino acids. CDR1 is MDHEN, CDR2 SYDVKM, per germline. V was clipped by 8 bases and J by 0 bases, with 11 bases between them. The CDR3 loop reads CASGRADSYEQYF. CDR3 nucleotide sequence: TGTGCCAGCGGGAGAGCCGACTCCTACGAGCAGTACTTC.

The chain's CDR3 is CASSSLLGGGNEKLFF. The CDR3 DNA reads as TGTGCCAGCAGCTCACTTCTGGGAGGGGGAAATGAAAAACTGTTTTTT. The chain is built from TRBV5-4 and TRBJ1-4; D is possibly TRBD1 (6 bases). Germline V CDR1 and CDR2: SGHNT, YYREEE (reference sequence). Trimming stripped 3 bases from V and 5 bases from J, with 17 bases between. This CDR3 is built from 16 residues.

The V and J genes are TRBV5-1 and TRBJ2-1; the D is unclear. The CDR3 contains 12 residues. Germline V gene sequence: CDR1 SGHRS, CDR2 YFSETQ. Trimming stripped 4 bases from V and 9 bases from J, with 11 bases between. CDR3 region: CASSPDTSEQFF. CDR3 bases: TGCGCCAGCAGCCCCGACACGAGTGAGCAGTTCTTC.

As to this clone: The sample has other DNA sequences that encode this CDR3 too. The rearrangement uses TRBV20-1 and TRBJ2-1; D is uncertain. CDR3 length: 11 residues. V dropped 3 bases and J dropped 3 bases, with 3 bases sitting between them. The germline V gene has CDR1 DFQATT and CDR2 SNEGSKA (reference sequence). This CDR3 is CSASDYNEQFF. The DNA of the CDR3 is TGCAGTGCTAGCGACTACAATGAGCAGTTCTTC.